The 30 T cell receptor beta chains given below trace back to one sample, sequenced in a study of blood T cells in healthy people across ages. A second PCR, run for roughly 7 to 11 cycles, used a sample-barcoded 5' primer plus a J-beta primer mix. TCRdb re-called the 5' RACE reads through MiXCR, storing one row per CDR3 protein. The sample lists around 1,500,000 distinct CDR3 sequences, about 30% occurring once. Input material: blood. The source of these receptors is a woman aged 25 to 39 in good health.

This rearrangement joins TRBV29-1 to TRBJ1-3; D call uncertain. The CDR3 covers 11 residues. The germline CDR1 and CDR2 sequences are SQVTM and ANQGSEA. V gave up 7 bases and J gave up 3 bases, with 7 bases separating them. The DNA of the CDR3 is TGCAGCGCCACCGATGGAAACACCATATATTTT. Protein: CSATDGNTIYF. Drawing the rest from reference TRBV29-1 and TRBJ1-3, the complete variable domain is SAVISQKPSRDICQRGTSLTIQCQVDSQVTMMFWYRQQPGQSLTLIATANQGSEATYESGFVIDKFPISRPNLTFSTLTVSNMSPEDSSIYLCSATDGNTIYFGEGSWLTVV.

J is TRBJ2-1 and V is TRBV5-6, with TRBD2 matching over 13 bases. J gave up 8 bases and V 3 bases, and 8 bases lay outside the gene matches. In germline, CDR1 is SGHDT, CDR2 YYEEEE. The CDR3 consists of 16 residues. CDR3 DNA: TGTGCCAGCAGCTGGCCTACTAGCGGGGGGGACGATGAGCAGTTCTTC. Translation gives CASSWPTSGGDDEQFF.

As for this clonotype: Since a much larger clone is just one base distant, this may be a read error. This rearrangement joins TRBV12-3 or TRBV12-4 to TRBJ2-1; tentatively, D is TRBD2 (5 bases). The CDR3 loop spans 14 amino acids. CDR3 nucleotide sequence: TGTGCCTGCAGTTTATCACATTCGGGGAATGAGCAGTTCTTC. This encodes CACSLSHSGNEQFF.

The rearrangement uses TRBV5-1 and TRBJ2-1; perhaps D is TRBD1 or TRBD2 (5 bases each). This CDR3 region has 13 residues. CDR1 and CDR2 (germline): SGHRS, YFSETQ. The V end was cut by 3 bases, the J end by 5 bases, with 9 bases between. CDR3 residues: CASSWGPDNEQFF. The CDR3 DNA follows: TGCGCCAGCAGCTGGGGACCTGACAATGAGCAGTTCTTC.

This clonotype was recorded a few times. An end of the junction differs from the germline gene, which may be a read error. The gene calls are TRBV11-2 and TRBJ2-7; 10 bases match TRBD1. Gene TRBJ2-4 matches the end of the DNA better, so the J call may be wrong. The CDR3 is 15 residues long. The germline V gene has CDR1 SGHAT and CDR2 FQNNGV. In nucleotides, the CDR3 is TGTGCCAGTAGCTCAGAAGGGACAGGGGCGGACATTCAGTACTTC. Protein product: CASSSEGTGADIQYF.

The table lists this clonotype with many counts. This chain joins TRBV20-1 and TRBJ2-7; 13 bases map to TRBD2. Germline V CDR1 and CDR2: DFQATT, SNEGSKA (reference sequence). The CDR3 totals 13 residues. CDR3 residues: CSAGLAGVYEQYF. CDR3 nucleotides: TGCAGCGCCGGACTAGCGGGAGTCTACGAGCAGTACTTC.

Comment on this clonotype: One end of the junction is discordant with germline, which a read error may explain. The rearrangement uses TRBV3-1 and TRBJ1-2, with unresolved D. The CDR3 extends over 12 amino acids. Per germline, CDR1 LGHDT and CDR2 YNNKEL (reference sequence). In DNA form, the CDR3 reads TGTGCCAGCAGCCAGGCCCACTATGGCCACACCTTC. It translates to CASSQAHYGHTF.

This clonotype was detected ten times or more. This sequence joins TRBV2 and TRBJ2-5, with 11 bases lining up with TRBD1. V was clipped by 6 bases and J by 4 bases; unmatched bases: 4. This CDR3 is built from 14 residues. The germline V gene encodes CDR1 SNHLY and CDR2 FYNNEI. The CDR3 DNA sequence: TGTGCCAGCAGGGACAGGGGGCTGTCAGAGACCCAGTACTTC. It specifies CASRDRGLSETQYF.

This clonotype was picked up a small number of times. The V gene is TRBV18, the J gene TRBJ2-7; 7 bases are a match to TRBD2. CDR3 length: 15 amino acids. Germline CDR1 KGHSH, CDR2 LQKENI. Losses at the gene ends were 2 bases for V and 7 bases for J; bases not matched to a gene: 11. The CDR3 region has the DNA TGTGCCAGCTCACCAGGGGGACTACCTGTCTTGGAGCAGTACTTC. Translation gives CASSPGGLPVLEQYF.

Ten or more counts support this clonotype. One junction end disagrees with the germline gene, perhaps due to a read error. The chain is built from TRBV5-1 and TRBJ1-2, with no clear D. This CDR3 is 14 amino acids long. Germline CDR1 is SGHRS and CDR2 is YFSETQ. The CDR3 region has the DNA TGTGCCAGCAGCTTAGCCGGTGCTAACTATGGCTACACCTTC. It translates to CASSLAGANYGYTF.

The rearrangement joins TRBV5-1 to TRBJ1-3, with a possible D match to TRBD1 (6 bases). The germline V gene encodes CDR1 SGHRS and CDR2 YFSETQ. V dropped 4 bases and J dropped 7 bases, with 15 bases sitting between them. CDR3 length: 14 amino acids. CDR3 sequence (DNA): TGCGCCAGCAGCCGCGACAGGCTCGGGAACACCATATATTTT. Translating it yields CASSRDRLGNTIYF.

The CDR3 loop is CASSPHPGGQNGYTF. The CDR3 DNA reads TGTGCCAGCAGCCCCCATCCTGGGGGCCAGAATGGCTACACCTTC. The chain uses TRBV5-6 and TRBJ1-2; tentative D call: TRBD1 (6 bases). CDR1 and CDR2 (germline): SGHDT, YYEEEE. This CDR3 region has 15 residues. Trimming pared 4 bases from V and 6 bases from J, leaving 19 bases between.

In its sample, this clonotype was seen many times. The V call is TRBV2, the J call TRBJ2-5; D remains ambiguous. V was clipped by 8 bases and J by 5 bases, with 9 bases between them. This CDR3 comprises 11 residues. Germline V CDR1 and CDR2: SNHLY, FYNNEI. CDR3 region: CASEVSETQYF. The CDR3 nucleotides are TGTGCCAGCGAGGTGTCGGAGACCCAGTACTTC.

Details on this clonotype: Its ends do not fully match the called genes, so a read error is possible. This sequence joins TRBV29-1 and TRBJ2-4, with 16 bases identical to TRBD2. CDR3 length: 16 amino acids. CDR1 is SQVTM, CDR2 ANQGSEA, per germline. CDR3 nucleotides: TGCAGCGTGGAAGGGACTAGCGGGAGGGCCGAAAACACTCAGTACTTC. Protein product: CSVEGTSGRAENTQYF.

CDR3 loop: CSAFSRTDTQYF. In nucleotides, the CDR3 is TGCAGTGCTTTTAGCCGCACAGATACGCAGTATTTT. V gene TRBV20-1 combines with J gene TRBJ2-3; D is ambiguous. The CDR3 sequence is 12 residues long. Between the trimmed V and J ends, which lost 5 bases and 1 base, there was a span of 7 bases. Germline CDR1 DFQATT, CDR2 SNEGSKA (reference sequence).

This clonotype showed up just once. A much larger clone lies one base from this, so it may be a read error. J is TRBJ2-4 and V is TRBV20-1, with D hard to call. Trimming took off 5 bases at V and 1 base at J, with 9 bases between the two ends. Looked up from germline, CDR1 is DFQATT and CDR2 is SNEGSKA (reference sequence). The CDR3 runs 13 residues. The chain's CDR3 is CSAFAGAKNIQYF. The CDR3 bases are TGCAGTGCTTTCGCCGGGGCCAAAAACATTCAGTACTTC.

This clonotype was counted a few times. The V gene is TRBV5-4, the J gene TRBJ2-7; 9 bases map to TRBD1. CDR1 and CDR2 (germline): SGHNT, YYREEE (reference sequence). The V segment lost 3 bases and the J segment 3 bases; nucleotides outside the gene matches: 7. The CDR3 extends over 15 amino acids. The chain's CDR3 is CASSSDRGVRYEQYF. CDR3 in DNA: TGTGCCAGCAGCTCTGACAGGGGGGTCCGCTACGAGCAGTACTTC.

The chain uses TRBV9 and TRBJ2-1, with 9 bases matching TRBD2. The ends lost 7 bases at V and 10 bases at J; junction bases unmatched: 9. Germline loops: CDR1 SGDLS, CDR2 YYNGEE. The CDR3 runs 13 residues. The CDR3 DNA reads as TGTGCCAGCGGTAGCGGGGGCAATGAAGAGCAGTTCTTC. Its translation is CASGSGGNEEQFF.

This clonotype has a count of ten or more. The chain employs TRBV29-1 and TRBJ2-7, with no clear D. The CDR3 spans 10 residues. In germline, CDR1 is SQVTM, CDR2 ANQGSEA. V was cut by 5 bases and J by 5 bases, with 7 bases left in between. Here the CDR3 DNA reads TGCAGCGTTTCGTTGAACGAGCAGTACTTC. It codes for CSVSLNEQYF.

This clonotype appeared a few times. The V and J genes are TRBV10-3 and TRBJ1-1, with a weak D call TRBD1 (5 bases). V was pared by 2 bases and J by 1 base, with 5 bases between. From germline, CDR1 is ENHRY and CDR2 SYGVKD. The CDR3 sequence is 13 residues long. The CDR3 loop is CAISEGQNTEAFF. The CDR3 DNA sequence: TGTGCCATCAGTGAGGGACAGAACACTGAAGCTTTCTTT.

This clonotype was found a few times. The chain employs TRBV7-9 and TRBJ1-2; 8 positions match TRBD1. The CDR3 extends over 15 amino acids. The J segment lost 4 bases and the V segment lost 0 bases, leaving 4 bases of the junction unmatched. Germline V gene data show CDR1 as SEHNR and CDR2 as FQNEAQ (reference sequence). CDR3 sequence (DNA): TGTGCCAGCAGCTTAGCGGACAGGGCCAGCTATGGCTACACCTTC. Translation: CASSLADRASYGYTF.

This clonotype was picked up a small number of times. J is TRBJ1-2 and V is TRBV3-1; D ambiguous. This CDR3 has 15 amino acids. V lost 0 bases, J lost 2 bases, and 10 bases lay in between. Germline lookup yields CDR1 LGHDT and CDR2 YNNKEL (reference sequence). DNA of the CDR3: TGTGCCAGCAGCCAAGATCGGGCAGTAAACTATGGCTACACCTTC. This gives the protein CASSQDRAVNYGYTF. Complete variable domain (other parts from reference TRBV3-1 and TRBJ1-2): DTAVSQTPKYLVTQMGNDKSIKCEQNLGHDTMYWYKQDSKKFLKIMFSYNNKELIINETVPNRFSPKSPDKAHLNLHINSLELGDSAVYFCASSQDRAVNYGYTFGSGTRLTVV.

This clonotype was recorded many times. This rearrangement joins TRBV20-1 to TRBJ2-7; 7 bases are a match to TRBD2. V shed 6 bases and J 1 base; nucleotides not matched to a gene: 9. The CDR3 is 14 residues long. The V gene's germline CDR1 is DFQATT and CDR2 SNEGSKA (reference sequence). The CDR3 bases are TGCAGTGCGTTGTATCTAGCGGCTTCCTACGAGCAGTACTTC. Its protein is CSALYLAASYEQYF.

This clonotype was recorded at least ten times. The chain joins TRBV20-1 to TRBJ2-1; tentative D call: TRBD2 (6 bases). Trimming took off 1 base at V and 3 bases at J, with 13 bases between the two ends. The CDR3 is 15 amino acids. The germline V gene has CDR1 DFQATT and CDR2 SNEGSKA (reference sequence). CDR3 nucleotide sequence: TGCAGTGCTAGAGGCCGGGGAGGTAGCTACAATGAGCAGTTCTTC. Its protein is CSARGRGGSYNEQFF.

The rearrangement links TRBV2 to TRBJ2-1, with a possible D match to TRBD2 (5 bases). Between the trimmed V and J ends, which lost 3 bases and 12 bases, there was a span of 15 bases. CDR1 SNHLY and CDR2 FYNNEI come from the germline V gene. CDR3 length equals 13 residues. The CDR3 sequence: CASSDLPGVGQFF. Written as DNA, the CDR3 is TGTGCCAGCAGTGACCTCCCCGGGGTTGGGCAGTTCTTC. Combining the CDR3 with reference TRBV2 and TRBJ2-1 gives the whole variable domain EPEVTQTPSHQVTQMGQEVILRCVPISNHLYFYWYRQILGQKVEFLVSFYNNEISEKSEIFDDQFSVERPDGSNFTLKIRSTKLEDSAMYFCASSDLPGVGQFFGPGTRLTVL.

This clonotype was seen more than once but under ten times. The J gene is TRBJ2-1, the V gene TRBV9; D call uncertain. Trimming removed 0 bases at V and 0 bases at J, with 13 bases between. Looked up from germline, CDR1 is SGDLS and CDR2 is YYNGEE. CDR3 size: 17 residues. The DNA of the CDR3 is TGTGCCAGCAGCGTAGGCCCCGGCGGCGGCTCCTACAATGAGCAGTTCTTC. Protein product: CASSVGPGGGSYNEQFF.

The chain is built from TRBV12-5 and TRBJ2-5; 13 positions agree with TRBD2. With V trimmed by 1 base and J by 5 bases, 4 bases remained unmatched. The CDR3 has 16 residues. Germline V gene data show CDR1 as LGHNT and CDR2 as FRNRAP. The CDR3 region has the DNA TGTGCTAGTGGTTTGGGGGGGACTAGCGGGGCGGAGACCCAGTACTTC. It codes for CASGLGGTSGAETQYF.

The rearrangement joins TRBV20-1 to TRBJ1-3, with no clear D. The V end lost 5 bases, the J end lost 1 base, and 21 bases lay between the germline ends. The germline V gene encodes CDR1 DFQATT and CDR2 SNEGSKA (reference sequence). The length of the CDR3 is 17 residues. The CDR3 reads CSAEIGTTRGSGNTIYF. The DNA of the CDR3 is TGCAGTGCTGAGATAGGAACGACCAGAGGGTCTGGAAACACCATATATTTT.

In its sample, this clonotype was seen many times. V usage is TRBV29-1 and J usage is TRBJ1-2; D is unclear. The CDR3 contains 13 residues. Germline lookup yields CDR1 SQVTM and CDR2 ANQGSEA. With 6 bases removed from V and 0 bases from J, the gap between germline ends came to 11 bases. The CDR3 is CSVPLFSNYGYTF. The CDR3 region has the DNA TGCAGCGTACCCTTGTTCTCTAACTATGGCTACACCTTC.

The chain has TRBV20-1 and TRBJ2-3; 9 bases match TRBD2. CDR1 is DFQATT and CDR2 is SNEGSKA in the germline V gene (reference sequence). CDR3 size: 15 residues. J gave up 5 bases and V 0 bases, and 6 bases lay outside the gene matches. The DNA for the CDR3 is TGCAGTGCTAGAGATGTTAGCGGGAGACGAGATACGCAGTATTTT. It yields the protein CSARDVSGRRDTQYF.